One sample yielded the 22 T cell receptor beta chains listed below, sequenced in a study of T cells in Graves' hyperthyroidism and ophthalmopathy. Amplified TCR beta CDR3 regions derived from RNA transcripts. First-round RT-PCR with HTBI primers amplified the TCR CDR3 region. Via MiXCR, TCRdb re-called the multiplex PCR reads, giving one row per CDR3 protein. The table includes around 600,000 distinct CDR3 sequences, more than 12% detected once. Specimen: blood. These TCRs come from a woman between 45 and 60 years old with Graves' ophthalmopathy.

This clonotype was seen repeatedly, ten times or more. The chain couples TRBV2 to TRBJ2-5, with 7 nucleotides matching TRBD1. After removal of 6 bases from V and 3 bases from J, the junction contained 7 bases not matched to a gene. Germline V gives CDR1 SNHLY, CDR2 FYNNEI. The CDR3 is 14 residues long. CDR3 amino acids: CASREGQREETQYF. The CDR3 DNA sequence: TGTGCCAGCAGAGAGGGACAGCGAGAAGAGACCCAGTACTTC.

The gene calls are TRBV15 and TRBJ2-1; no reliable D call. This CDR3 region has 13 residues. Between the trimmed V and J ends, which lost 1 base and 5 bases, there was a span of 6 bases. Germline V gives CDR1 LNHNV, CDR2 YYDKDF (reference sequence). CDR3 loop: CATSRGRDNEQFF. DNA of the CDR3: TGTGCCACCAGCAGAGGCAGAGACAATGAGCAGTTCTTC.

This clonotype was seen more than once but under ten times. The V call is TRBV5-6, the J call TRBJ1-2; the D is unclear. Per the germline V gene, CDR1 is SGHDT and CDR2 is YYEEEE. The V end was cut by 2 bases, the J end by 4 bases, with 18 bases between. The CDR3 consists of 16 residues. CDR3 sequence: CASSFNGRSLTYGYTF. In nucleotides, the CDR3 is TGTGCCAGCAGCTTCAATGGACGGAGCCTGACCTATGGCTACACCTTC.

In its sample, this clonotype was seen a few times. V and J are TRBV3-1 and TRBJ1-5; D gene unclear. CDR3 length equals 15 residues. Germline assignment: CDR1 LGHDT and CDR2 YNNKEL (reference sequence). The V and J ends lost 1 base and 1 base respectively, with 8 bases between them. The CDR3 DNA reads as TGTGCCAGCAGCCAAGCCGGGTCGAGCAATCAGCCCCAGCATTTT. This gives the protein CASSQAGSSNQPQHF.

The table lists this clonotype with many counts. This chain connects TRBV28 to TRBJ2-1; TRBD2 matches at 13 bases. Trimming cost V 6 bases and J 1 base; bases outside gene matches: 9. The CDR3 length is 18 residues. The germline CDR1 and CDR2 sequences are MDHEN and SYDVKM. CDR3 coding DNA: TGTGCCAGCAGCCCAGGGAGACTAGCGGGAGGTTCCTACAATGAGCAGTTCTTC. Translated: CASSPGRLAGGSYNEQFF. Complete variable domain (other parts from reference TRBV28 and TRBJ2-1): DVKVTQSSRYLVKRTGEKVFLECVQDMDHENMFWYRQDPGLGLRLIYFSYDVKMKEKGDIPEGYSVSREKKERFSLILESASTNQTSMYLCASSPGRLAGGSYNEQFFGPGTRLTVL.

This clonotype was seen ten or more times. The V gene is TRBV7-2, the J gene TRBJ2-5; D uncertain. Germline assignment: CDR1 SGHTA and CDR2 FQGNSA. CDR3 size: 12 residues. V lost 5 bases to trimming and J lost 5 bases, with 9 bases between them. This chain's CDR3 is CASSPRPETQYF. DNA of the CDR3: TGTGCCAGCAGCCCCCGACCTGAGACCCAGTACTTC.

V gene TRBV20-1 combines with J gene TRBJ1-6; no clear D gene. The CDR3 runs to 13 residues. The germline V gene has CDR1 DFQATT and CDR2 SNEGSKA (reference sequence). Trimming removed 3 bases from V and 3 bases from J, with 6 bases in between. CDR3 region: CSASQDYNSPLHF. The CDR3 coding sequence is TGCAGTGCTAGTCAGGACTATAATTCACCCCTCCACTTT.

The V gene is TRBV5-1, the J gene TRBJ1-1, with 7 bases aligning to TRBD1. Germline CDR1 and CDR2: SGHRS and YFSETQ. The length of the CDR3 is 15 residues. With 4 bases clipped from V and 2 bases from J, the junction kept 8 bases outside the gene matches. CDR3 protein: CASSPTGTVNTEAFF. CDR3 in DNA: TGCGCCAGCAGCCCCACCGGGACAGTTAACACTGAAGCTTTCTTT.

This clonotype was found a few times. CDR3 sequence reads: CAWSSGGSDTQYF. The CDR3 DNA reads as TGTGCCTGGAGTTCGGGGGGGTCAGATACGCAGTATTTT. This chain links TRBV30 with TRBJ2-3, with 8 bases matching TRBD2. The germline V gene has CDR1 GTSNPN and CDR2 SVGIG (reference sequence). V shed 2 bases and J 4 bases; nucleotides not matched to a gene: 2. This CDR3 has 13 amino acids.

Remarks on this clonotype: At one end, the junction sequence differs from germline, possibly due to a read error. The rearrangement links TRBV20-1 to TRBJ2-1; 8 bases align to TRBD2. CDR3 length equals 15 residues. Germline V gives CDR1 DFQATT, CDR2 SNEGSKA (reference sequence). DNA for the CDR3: TGCAGTGCTAGAGAAGGTAGCGGGACTCCCAATGGGCAGTTCTTC. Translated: CSAREGSGTPNGQFF.

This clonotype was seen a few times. CDR3 sequence: CATQEYGGEQYF. CDR3 nucleotide sequence: TGTGCCACCCAGGAGTATGGTGGGGAGCAGTACTTC. The chain employs TRBV19 and TRBJ2-7, with D hard to call. The V end lost 10 bases, the J end lost 7 bases, and 17 bases lay between the germline ends. CDR1 is LNHDA and CDR2 is SQIVND in the germline V gene (reference sequence). The CDR3 is made up of 12 amino acids.

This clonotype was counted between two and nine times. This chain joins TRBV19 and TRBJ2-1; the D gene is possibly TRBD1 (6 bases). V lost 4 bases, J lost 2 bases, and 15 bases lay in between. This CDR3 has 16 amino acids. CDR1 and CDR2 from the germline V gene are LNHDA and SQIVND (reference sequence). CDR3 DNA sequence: TGTGCCAGTAGTAAAACCGGGACAACGACCTACAATGAGCAGTTCTTC. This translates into CASSKTGTTTYNEQFF.

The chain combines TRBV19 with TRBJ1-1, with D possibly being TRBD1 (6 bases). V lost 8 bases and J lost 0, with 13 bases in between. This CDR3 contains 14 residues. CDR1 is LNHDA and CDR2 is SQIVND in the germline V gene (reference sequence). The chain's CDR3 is CASHGQRMNTEAFF. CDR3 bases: TGTGCCAGTCATGGACAGAGGATGAACACTGAAGCTTTCTTT.

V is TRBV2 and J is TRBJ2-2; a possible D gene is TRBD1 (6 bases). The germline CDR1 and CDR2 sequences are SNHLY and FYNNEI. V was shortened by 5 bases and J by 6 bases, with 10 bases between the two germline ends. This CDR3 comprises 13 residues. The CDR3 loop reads CASSKQGSGELFF. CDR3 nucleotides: TGTGCCAGCAGTAAACAGGGTTCCGGGGAGCTGTTTTTT.

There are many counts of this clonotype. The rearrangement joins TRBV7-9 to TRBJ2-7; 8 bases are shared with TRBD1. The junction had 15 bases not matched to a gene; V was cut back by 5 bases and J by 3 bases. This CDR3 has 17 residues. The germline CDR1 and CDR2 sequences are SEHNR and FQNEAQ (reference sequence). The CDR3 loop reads CASSPRGTGEIRYEQYF. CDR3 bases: TGTGCCAGCAGCCCAAGAGGGACAGGAGAAATACGCTACGAGCAGTACTTC.

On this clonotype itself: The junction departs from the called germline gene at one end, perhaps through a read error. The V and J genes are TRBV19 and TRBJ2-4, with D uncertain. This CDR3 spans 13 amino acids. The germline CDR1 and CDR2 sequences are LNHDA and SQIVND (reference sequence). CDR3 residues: CASRIGWGNIQYF. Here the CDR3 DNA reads TGTGCCAGTAGGATAGGGTGGGGAAACATTCAGTACTTC.

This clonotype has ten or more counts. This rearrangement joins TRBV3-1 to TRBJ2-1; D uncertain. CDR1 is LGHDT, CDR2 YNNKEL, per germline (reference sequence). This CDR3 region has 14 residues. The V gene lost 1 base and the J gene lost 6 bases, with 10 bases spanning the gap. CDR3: CASSQGRLLNEQFF. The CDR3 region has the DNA TGTGCCAGCAGCCAAGGACGGCTACTCAATGAGCAGTTCTTC.

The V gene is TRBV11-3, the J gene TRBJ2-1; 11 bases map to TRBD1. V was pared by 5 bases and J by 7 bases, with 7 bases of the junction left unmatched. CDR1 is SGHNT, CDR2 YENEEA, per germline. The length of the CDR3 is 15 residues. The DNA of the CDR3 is TGTGCCAGCAGCCACGGGACAGGGGGTTGGAATGAGCAGTTCTTC. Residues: CASSHGTGGWNEQFF.

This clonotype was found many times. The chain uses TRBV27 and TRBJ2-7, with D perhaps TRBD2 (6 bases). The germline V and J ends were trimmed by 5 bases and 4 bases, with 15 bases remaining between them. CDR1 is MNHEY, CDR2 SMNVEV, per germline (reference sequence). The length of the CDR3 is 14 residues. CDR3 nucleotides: TGTGCCAGCAGTAGACGGGACTCCCTTTACGAGCAGTACTTC. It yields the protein CASSRRDSLYEQYF.

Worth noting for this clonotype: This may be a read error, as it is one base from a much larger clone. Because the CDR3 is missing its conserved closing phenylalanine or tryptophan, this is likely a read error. CDR3 DNA: TGCGCCAGCAGCTTGGGACTAGCGGCAAGCTCCTACGAGCAGTACCTC. The encoded protein is CASSLGLAASSYEQYL. The chain employs TRBV5-1 and TRBJ2-7; 9 nucleotides match TRBD2. V shed 0 bases, J shed 0 bases, and the junction held 4 bases outside the gene matches. There are 16 residues in the CDR3. Germline CDR1 SGHRS, CDR2 YFSETQ.

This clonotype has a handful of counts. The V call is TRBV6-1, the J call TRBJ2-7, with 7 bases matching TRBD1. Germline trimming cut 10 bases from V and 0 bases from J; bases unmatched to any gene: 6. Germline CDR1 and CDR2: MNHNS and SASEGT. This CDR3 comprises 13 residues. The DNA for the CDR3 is TGTGCCATCGCCGGGACAGTCTCCTACGAGCAGTACTTC. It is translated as CAIAGTVSYEQYF.

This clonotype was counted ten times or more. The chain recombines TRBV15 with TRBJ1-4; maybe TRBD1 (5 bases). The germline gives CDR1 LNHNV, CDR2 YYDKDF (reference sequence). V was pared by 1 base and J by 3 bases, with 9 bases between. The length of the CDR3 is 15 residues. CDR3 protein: CATSRAREPNEKLFF. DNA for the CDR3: TGTGCCACCAGCAGAGCCAGGGAGCCTAATGAAAAACTGTTTTTT.